The 18 T cell receptor beta chains presented below share a single source sample, sequenced in a study of blood T cell repertoires in COVID-19. Measured with immunoSEQ multiplex PCR; TCRdb has only the in-frame clones, and not every one. The sample lists roughly 100,000 clones, roughly nine tenths occurring once. The specimen sequenced was peripheral blood. The receptors come from a man aged 45-60 years with active COVID-19.

The gene calls are TRBV29-1 and TRBJ2-1; D may be TRBD2 (5 bases). Germline V CDR1 and CDR2: SQVTM, ANQGSEA. The V gene lost 8 bases and the J gene lost 7 bases, with 15 bases spanning the gap. CDR3 length equals 12 residues. CDR3 amino acids: CSRGLMGNEQFF. CDR3 sequence (DNA): TGCAGCCGCGGGCTAATGGGGAATGAGCAGTTCTTC.

V gene TRBV7-9 combines with J gene TRBJ1-5; D is unclear. Trimming cost V 1 base and J 4 bases, with 11 bases left between them. Germline V CDR1 and CDR2: SEHNR, FQNEAQ (reference sequence). The CDR3 spans 15 residues. CDR3 DNA sequence: TGTGCCAGCAGCTTAGGCAGGTCGGGGAATCAGCCCCAGCATTTT. Amino acids: CASSLGRSGNQPQHF.

This chain joins TRBV11-3 and TRBJ2-2; maybe TRBD1 (6 bases). CDR1 is SGHNT and CDR2 is YENEEA in the germline V gene. V was shortened by 6 bases and J by 7 bases, with 18 bases between the two germline ends. This CDR3 spans 15 amino acids. The CDR3 here is CASSHWAGADGELFF. CDR3 DNA sequence: TGTGCCAGCAGTCATTGGGCAGGGGCGGACGGGGAGCTGTTTTTT. The full variable domain, rest sourced from reference TRBV11-3 and TRBJ2-2, is EAGVVQSPRYKIIEKKQPVAFWCNPISGHNTLYWYLQNLGQGPELLIRYENEEAVDDSQLPKDRFSAERLKGVDSTLKIQPAELGDSAVYLCASSHWAGADGELFFGEGSRLTVL.

This clone showed up just a few times. This chain links TRBV2 with TRBJ2-4; D not resolved. Trimming pared 5 bases from V and 5 bases from J, leaving 4 bases between. Per the germline V gene, CDR1 is SNHLY and CDR2 is FYNNEI. This CDR3 is 11 amino acids long. The CDR3 reads CASSSQNIQYF. The CDR3 bases are TGTGCCAGCAGTTCTCAAAACATTCAGTACTTC.

The V call is TRBV7-3, the J call TRBJ1-2; 8 bases agree with TRBD1. The CDR3 has 15 residues. V shed 5 bases, J shed 4 bases, and the junction held 9 bases outside the gene matches. Germline CDR1 SGHTA, CDR2 FQGTGA. The CDR3 sequence: CASSPGTGGVYGYTF. CDR3 coding DNA: TGTGCCAGCAGCCCCGGTACAGGGGGAGTCTATGGCTACACCTTC.

This clone was counted between two and nine times. The chain joins TRBV11-2 to TRBJ2-2; D perhaps matches TRBD1 (5 bases). This CDR3 is built from 16 residues. Germline assignment: CDR1 SGHAT and CDR2 FQNNGV. The V gene lost 5 bases and the J gene lost 0 bases, with 13 bases spanning the gap. The CDR3 sequence: CASSPIRGPNTGELFF. The DNA of the CDR3 is TGTGCCAGCAGCCCCATTAGGGGCCCGAACACCGGGGAGCTGTTTTTT.

The V and J genes are TRBV4-2 and TRBJ1-5; the D gene is possibly TRBD1 (6 bases). This CDR3 has 15 residues. Per germline, CDR1 LGHNA and CDR2 YNFKEQ. V lost 1 base and J 4 bases, leaving 11 bases between the germline ends. DNA of the CDR3: TGTGCCAGCAGCCAAGTTGACAGGCGTAATCAGCCCCAGCATTTT. Protein: CASSQVDRRNQPQHF.

Only one count was recorded for this clone. The rearrangement links TRBV2 to TRBJ2-2, with 9 bases that match TRBD1. With 6 bases clipped from V and 4 bases from J, the junction kept 9 bases outside the gene matches. The CDR3 covers 16 residues. The V gene's germline CDR1 is SNHLY and CDR2 FYNNEI. For the CDR3, the DNA is TGTGCCAGCAGCGGTGGACAGGGGATCTTCACCGGGGAGCTGTTTTTT. Amino acids: CASSGGQGIFTGELFF.

The V call is TRBV6-5, the J call TRBJ1-5; weak D call: TRBD1 (6 bases). The CDR3 runs to 13 residues. V was cut by 6 bases and J by 4 bases, with 10 bases left in between. Germline V lookup: CDR1 MNHEY, CDR2 SVGAGI. CDR3 protein: CASRGQLNQPQHF. Here the CDR3 DNA reads TGTGCCAGCAGAGGACAGCTGAATCAGCCCCAGCATTTT.

The table lists this clone with a count of one. The chain employs TRBV6-1 and TRBJ2-2; a weak D match, TRBD1 (6 bases). The CDR3 loop spans 13 amino acids. Per germline, CDR1 MNHNS and CDR2 SASEGT. V was cut by 0 bases and J by 14 bases, with 13 bases left in between. The CDR3 loop is CASSEARDRYLFF. The CDR3 DNA is TGTGCCAGCAGTGAAGCGAGAGACAGGTACCTGTTTTTT.

The chain uses TRBV19 and TRBJ2-7, with a possible D match to TRBD1 (7 bases). This CDR3 region has 15 residues. The V end lost 3 bases, the J end lost 4 bases, and 16 bases lay between the germline ends. Germline V gene lookup returns CDR1 LNHDA and CDR2 SQIVND (reference sequence). CDR3 region: CASSIKPGGWYEQYF. Here the CDR3 DNA reads TGTGCCAGTAGTATTAAGCCAGGGGGGTGGTACGAGCAGTACTTC. Based on the CDR3 plus reference TRBV19 and TRBJ2-7, the full variable domain is DGGITQSPKYLFRKEGQNVTLSCEQNLNHDAMYWYRQDPGQGLRLIYYSQIVNDFQKGDIAEGYSVSREKKESFPLTVTSAQKNPTAFYLCASSIKPGGWYEQYFGPGTRLTVT.

This chain links TRBV3-1 (or the pseudogene TRBV3-2) with TRBJ1-2, with D unresolved. The CDR3 is made up of 15 amino acids. Per germline, CDR1 LGHDT and CDR2 YNNKEL (reference sequence). Deletions cut 4 bases from V and 4 bases from J, with 16 bases between. CDR3: CASSPSTSTLYGYTF. The DNA of the CDR3 is TGTGCCAGCAGCCCCTCGACAAGTACCCTCTATGGCTACACCTTC.

The CDR3 DNA reads TGTGCCAGCAGCGTCGAACCGGGACATCAGACGTCCGGGGAGCTGTTTTTT. Translation: CASSVEPGHQTSGELFF. The rearrangement links TRBV9 to TRBJ2-2, with a possible D match to TRBD1 (6 bases). V shed 2 bases and J shed 6 bases, with 20 bases lying between them. The length of the CDR3 is 17 residues. Per germline, CDR1 SGDLS and CDR2 YYNGEE.

V is TRBV5-1 and J is TRBJ2-2; the D gene is possibly TRBD1 (6 bases). CDR1 and CDR2 (germline): SGHRS, YFSETQ. V lost 2 bases and J 2 bases, leaving 10 bases between the germline ends. The CDR3 is 15 amino acids. DNA of the CDR3: TGCGCCAGCAGCTTTGCAGGGGTAAACACCGGGGAGCTGTTTTTT. This sequence encodes CASSFAGVNTGELFF.

This clone was seen only a few times. The chain combines TRBV3-1 (or the pseudogene TRBV3-2) with TRBJ1-6, with 7 nucleotides matching TRBD1. Germline CDR1 and CDR2: LGHDT and YNNKEL (reference sequence). With 0 bases clipped from V and 8 bases from J, the junction kept 13 bases outside the gene matches. The CDR3 has 18 amino acids. The CDR3 DNA is TGTGCCAGCAGCCAAGAGGGGCGCCGGGGACAGAGGTATTCACCCCTCCACTTT. Amino acids: CASSQEGRRGQRYSPLHF.

This chain links TRBV18 with TRBJ1-2, with TRBD1 identical over 7 bases. Germline-derived CDR1 and CDR2 are KGHSH and LQKENI. CDR3 length: 15 residues. J lost 2 bases, V lost 3 bases, and 6 bases had no gene match. In DNA, the CDR3 is TGTGCCAGCTCACCGGGACCACAGGGGAACTATGGCTACACCTTC. Residues: CASSPGPQGNYGYTF.

CDR3 amino acids: CASSLAGQGHYGYTF. In DNA form, the CDR3 reads TGTGCCAGCAGCTTAGCTGGACAGGGCCACTATGGCTACACCTTC. The chain carries TRBV11-1 and TRBJ1-2, with TRBD1 identical over 8 bases. The germline CDR1 and CDR2 sequences are SGHAT and FQDESV (reference sequence). The CDR3 length is 15 residues. J gave up 3 bases and V 0 bases, and 3 bases lay outside the gene matches.

This chain connects TRBV6-5 to TRBJ2-5; TRBD2 matches at 9 bases. Looked up from germline, CDR1 is MNHEY and CDR2 is SVGAGI. J lost 4 bases, V lost 6 bases, and 6 bases had no gene match. The CDR3 length is 14 residues. Written as DNA, the CDR3 is TGTGCCAGCAGCGGGGGTAGCGGGGGAGAGACCCAGTACTTC. Translated: CASSGGSGGETQYF.